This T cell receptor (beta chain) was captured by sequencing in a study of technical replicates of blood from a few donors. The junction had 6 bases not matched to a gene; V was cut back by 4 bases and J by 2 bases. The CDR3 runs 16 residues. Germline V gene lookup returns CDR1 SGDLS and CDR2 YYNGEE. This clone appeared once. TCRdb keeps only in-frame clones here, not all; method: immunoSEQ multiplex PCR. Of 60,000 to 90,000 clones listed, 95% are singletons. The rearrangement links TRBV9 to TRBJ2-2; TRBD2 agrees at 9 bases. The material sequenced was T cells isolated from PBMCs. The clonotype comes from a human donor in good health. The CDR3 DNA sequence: TGTGCCAGCAGCCTCCGCGGGGGGGAAAACACCGGGGAGCTGTTTTTT. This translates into CASSLRGGENTGELFF.